Reported below is one TCR beta chain. This clonotype was seen ten or more times. Its target antigen remains unknown. No base quality information exists; no much larger clone differs at one position. The CDR3 holds 15 amino acids from the cysteine to the phenylalanine. Only CDR3 DNA remains: 45 bases, in frame from the first base. Between the V and J ends, shortened by 6 bases and 2 bases respectively, the junction contains 16 bases. CDR1 and CDR2, per the germline V gene, are SGHTA and FQGNSA. These data come from a study of identical twins (dated by TCRdb to about 2016). Broadly, across the study: TCR alpha and beta repertoires from monozygotic twins, unrelated adults of various ages and cord blood were deep-sequenced to test whether fetal clonotypes persist. Replicate twin experiments were performed at different times using different library preparation protocols to rule out contamination.

General conclusions and limits of the study: The excess sharing between twins in beta out-of-frame sequences was weaker because fewer shared sequences reduced the signal-to-noise ratio. Because the same donors could not be followed over many years, conclusions were based on cross-sectional statistical analysis. Invariant T cells such as MAIT and iNKT could partly confound zero-insertion analyses, although diverse VJ usage argued against such confounding for most clonotypes. Abundant cord blood beta clonotypes had fewer insertions, young adult naive repertoires showed a similar but weaker trend, and memory repertoires showed no such trend. Recombination models systematically underestimated out-of-frame TCR alpha sharing in monozygotic twins but agreed with sharing between unrelated individuals. Compared with coincidental sharing between unrelated individuals, out-of-frame TCR alpha sequences shared between twins had an excess of sequences with low generation probability.

Library preparation employed 5' RACE. These reads were obtained on an Illumina HiSeq 2000. A universal primer binding site was added through template switching, and the final cDNA carried a unique molecular identifier so that TCR cDNA molecules could be counted accurately. First-strand cDNA for TCR alpha and beta chains was synthesized from specific primers in the conserved constant-segment region. To control for contamination, each cDNA library was double barcoded with a SMART-Mk sample barcode plus Illumina barcodes. TruSeq adapter sequences and Illumina sample barcodes were added in two successive PCR steps. TCR alpha and beta cDNA libraries were sequenced on the Illumina HiSeq platform with custom primers. As for how the authors treated the data: MiGEC was used to process raw reads and extract unique molecular identifiers, and MiXCR was used to find CDR3 positions. Recombination models were inferred per individual with the repgenHMM and IGoR tools using an EM algorithm. Shared clonotype analysis was performed with the tcR package in R, normalizing sharing by the product of cloneset sizes. To study raw recombination free of thymic and clonal selection effects, out-of-frame nonproductive sequences were analyzed. TCRdb reprocessed the public reads (quality trimming at Q25 with fastp, clone calling with MiXCR) and kept in-frame beta chains. Every distinct CDR3 protein forms one entry, paired with its most common genes and DNA. The V and J calls were not made by the authors but by TCRdb's processing. The sample records nearly 650,000 distinct CDR3 sequences, less than 9% of which are singletons. The ten largest account for less than 2% of the sample.

Every donor in the study was a healthy Caucasian. The twin cohort comprised three pairs of female monozygotic twins, all aged roughly 18 to 29 years. RNA for TCR libraries was isolated from peripheral blood mononuclear cells. This same sample was also part of a study on yellow fever vaccine responses in identical twins. In that second paper, the authors write: According to the authors, in identical twins the way T cells responded to vaccination appeared partly convergent and partly personalized. Focusing on identical twins, the study followed the T cell clones that responded to the vaccine, and did so with precision.

The sequenced sample consisted of PBMCs. The sequence is built from TRBV7-2 and TRBJ1-2; a weak D assignment points to TRBD1 (6 bases agree). The source of this sequence is a young woman in good health. Here the CDR3 is given as CASRTKGHWNYGYTF. The sequenced DNA is TGTGCCAGCAGGACTAAGGGACATTGGAACTATGGCTACACCTTC.